One and the same sample provided the 14 T cell receptor beta chains below, sequenced in a study of blood T cell repertoires in COVID-19. Only in-frame clones appear in the TCRdb table, and some are missing; sequencing was by immunoSEQ multiplex PCR. This table has over 60,000 clones, around 86% appearing once. Sequenced: peripheral blood. The source is a man between 65 and 85 years old with active or convalescent COVID-19.

The rearrangement links TRBV4-1 to TRBJ1-1; D unresolved. The V and J ends lost 0 bases and 8 bases respectively, with 10 bases between them. This CDR3 contains 13 residues. Germline CDR1 is MGHRA and CDR2 is YSYEKL. CDR3 protein: CASSQDSSVEAFF. Written as DNA, the CDR3 is TGCGCCAGCAGCCAAGATTCGAGCGTGGAAGCTTTCTTT.

The chain carries TRBV7-2 and TRBJ2-5; 8 positions match TRBD2. This CDR3 spans 13 amino acids. V trimming: 3 bases; J trimming: 4 bases; junction bases outside the gene matches: 1. Looked up from germline, CDR1 is SGHTA and CDR2 is FQGNSA. The CDR3 DNA reads TGTGCCAGCAGCTTCGCGGGAGGAGAGACCCAGTACTTC. As protein: CASSFAGGETQYF. Variable domain in full (rest from reference TRBV7-2 and TRBJ2-5): GAGVSQSPSNKVTEKGKDVELRCDPISGHTALYWYRQSLGQGLEFLIYFQGNSAPDKSGLPSDRFSAERTGGSVSTLTIQRTQQEDSAVYLCASSFAGGETQYFGPGTRLLVL.

CDR3 residues: CASQGVSQETQYF. CDR3 nucleotides: TGTGCCAGCCAAGGGGTTTCACAAGAGACCCAGTACTTC. This chain uses TRBV19 with TRBJ2-5, with a weak D call TRBD1 (5 bases). Germline CDR1 LNHDA, CDR2 SQIVND (reference sequence). V was clipped by 9 bases and J by 2 bases, with 13 bases between them. CDR3 length: 13 residues.

The chain links TRBV30 to TRBJ2-3, with 8 nucleotides matching TRBD2. The CDR3 is made up of 16 amino acids. The V gene end was trimmed by 2 bases and the J gene end by 0 bases; junction bases not matched to a gene: 7. CDR1 is GTSNPN, CDR2 SVGIG, per germline (reference sequence). The CDR3 here is CAWSYGAGGSTDTQYF. The CDR3, as DNA: TGTGCCTGGAGTTACGGGGCGGGAGGAAGCACAGATACGCAGTATTTT.

The V gene is TRBV5-5, the J gene TRBJ1-5, with 7 nucleotides matching TRBD1. Germline lookup yields CDR1 SGHKS and CDR2 YYEKEE (reference sequence). Trimming cost V 3 bases and J 2 bases; bases outside gene matches: 5. CDR3 length: 15 residues. CDR3 nucleotides: TGTGCCAGCAGCTATAGGGACAGCCGCAATCAGCCCCAGCATTTT. Its translation: CASSYRDSRNQPQHF. The full variable domain, rest sourced from reference TRBV5-5 and TRBJ1-5, is DAGVTQSPTHLIKTRGQQVTLRCSPISGHKSVSWYQQVLGQGPQFIFQYYEKEERGRGNFPDRFSARQFPNYSSELNVNALLLGDSALYLCASSYRDSRNQPQHFGDGTRLSIL.

The rearrangement links TRBV5-1 to TRBJ1-2, with D perhaps TRBD1 (5 bases). Trimming pared 0 bases from V and 2 bases from J, leaving 8 bases between. The germline gives CDR1 SGHRS, CDR2 YFSETQ. The CDR3 extends over 14 amino acids. CDR3: CASSLERTNYGYTF. The CDR3 nucleotides are TGCGCCAGCAGCTTGGAAAGGACAAACTATGGCTACACCTTC.

The rearrangement joins TRBV24-1 to TRBJ2-5; D is perhaps TRBD1 (6 bases). V dropped 3 bases and J dropped 1 base, with 11 bases sitting between them. From germline, CDR1 is KGHDR and CDR2 SFDVKD. The CDR3 runs to 15 residues. CDR3 residues: CATSDTRQAQETQYF. CDR3 coding DNA: TGTGCCACCAGTGATACCCGACAGGCCCAAGAGACCCAGTACTTC.

The chain carries TRBV21-1 and TRBJ1-2; TRBD1, the D gene given by the table, was not confirmed from the DNA. TRBV21-1 is marked as a pseudogene. This CDR3 is 12 amino acids long. For the CDR3, the DNA is TGTGCCAGCAGGCAGGTTAACTATGGCTACACCTTC. Translated, it gives CASRQVNYGYTF.

The chain couples TRBV2 to TRBJ1-5; D is undetermined. The CDR3 spans 14 residues. V was cut by 11 bases and J by 0 bases, with 14 bases left in between. CDR1 is SNHLY and CDR2 is FYNNEI in the germline V gene. This chain's CDR3 is CAWAGIGSNQPQHF. CDR3 coding DNA: TGTGCCTGGGCGGGGATCGGTAGCAATCAGCCCCAGCATTTT.

The chain carries TRBV29-1 and TRBJ2-1; 14 bases agree with TRBD2. V was pared by 3 bases and J by 9 bases, with 1 base of the junction left unmatched. This CDR3 has 13 residues. Per germline, CDR1 SQVTM and CDR2 ANQGSEA. CDR3 amino acids: CSVETSGRGEQFF. CDR3 coding DNA: TGCAGCGTTGAGACTAGCGGGAGGGGTGAGCAGTTCTTC.

This clone was counted once. The chain is built from TRBV4-2 and TRBJ2-3; no clear D. Germline V gene lookup returns CDR1 LGHNA and CDR2 YNFKEQ. The CDR3 is 16 residues long. Trimming left V 0 bases short and J 3 bases short, with 13 bases between. The CDR3 is CASSQDGSPGTDTQYF. For the CDR3, the DNA is TGTGCCAGCAGCCAAGACGGTAGCCCCGGAACAGATACGCAGTATTTT.

This clone was counted a few times. The CDR3 DNA is TGTGCCAGCAGCTTTTATAGGAACACTGAAGCTTTCTTT. The encoded protein is CASSFYRNTEAFF. The chain links TRBV5-6 to TRBJ1-1; D is uncertain. The V end was cut by 2 bases, the J end by 1 base, with 6 bases between. Germline V CDR1 and CDR2: SGHDT, YYEEEE. The length of the CDR3 is 13 residues.

As to this clone: The junction departs from germline at one end; a sequencing error may be responsible. The chain joins TRBV7-6 to TRBJ1-2; unclear D gene. Germline V CDR1 and CDR2: SGHVS, FNYEAQ. There are 15 residues in the CDR3. Here the CDR3 DNA reads TGTGCCAGCAGCCTAGCGTCAGGACTTAACTATGGCTACACCTTC. Protein: CASSLASGLNYGYTF.

The rearrangement uses TRBV6-5 and TRBJ2-7, with 11 bases matching TRBD2. Germline trimming cut 6 bases from V and 8 bases from J; bases unmatched to any gene: 9. From germline, CDR1 is MNHEY and CDR2 SVGAGI. The CDR3 extends over 14 amino acids. CDR3 DNA: TGTGCCAGCAGACAGGGACTAGCGGATGGGAAGCAGTACTTC. This codes for CASRQGLADGKQYF.